What follows are 10 T cell receptor beta chains derived from one specimen sequenced in a study of cytomegalovirus exposure and HLA in healthy donors listed by TCRdb under 2017. Library preparation was by the immunoSEQ multiplex PCR assay. For the multiplex PCR, a mixture combining 60 forward primers for TCR Vbeta segments and 13 reverse primers for TCR Jbeta segments was used. TCRdb limited this immuneACCESS table to in-frame rearrangements with V and J called. A share of clones is missing; checked studies link under half to unresolved V genes, and the rest is unexplained. The table for this sample lists more than 140,000 clones. The top ten clones comprise about 2.2% of the sample. What was sequenced was PBMCs. The source is a young woman in good health and CMV-seronegative.

V is TRBV13 and J is TRBJ2-7; TRBD1 is a possible D gene (6 bases). CDR1 PRHDT and CDR2 FYEKMQ come from the germline V gene (reference sequence). The CDR3 has 13 amino acids. Trimming left V 5 bases short and J 3 bases short, with 11 bases between. In DNA form, the CDR3 reads TGTGCCAGCAGCCAAGCCAGGGGCTACGAGCAGTACTTC. Translating gives CASSQARGYEQYF.

The rearrangement uses TRBV5-4 and TRBJ2-1; D is perhaps TRBD2 (6 bases). This CDR3 region has 15 residues. V dropped 0 bases and J dropped 2 bases, with 9 bases sitting between them. Germline CDR1 reads SGHNT; CDR2 reads YYREEE (reference sequence). This chain's CDR3 is CASSLVAEPYNEQFF. The CDR3 nucleotides read TGTGCCAGCAGCTTGGTAGCGGAACCCTACAATGAGCAGTTCTTC.

The chain joins TRBV18 to TRBJ1-5; a possible D gene is TRBD1 (5 bases). The CDR3 loop spans 14 amino acids. Between the trimmed V and J ends, which lost 2 bases and 6 bases, there was a span of 11 bases. Germline loops: CDR1 KGHSH, CDR2 LQKENI. The chain's CDR3 is CASSPGGGGQPQHF. In DNA, the CDR3 is TGTGCCAGCTCACCAGGGGGAGGCGGTCAGCCCCAGCATTTT. Complete variable domain (other parts from reference TRBV18 and TRBJ1-5): NAGVMQNPRHLVRRRGQEARLRCSPMKGHSHVYWYRQLPEEGLKFMVYLQKENIIDESGMPKERFSAEFPKEGPSILRIQQVVRGDSAAYFCASSPGGGGQPQHFGDGTRLSIL.

The chain recombines TRBV27 with TRBJ1-1, with 11 bases aligning to TRBD1. Germline values: CDR1 MNHEY, CDR2 SMNVEV (reference sequence). This CDR3 is built from 14 residues. V gave up 0 bases and J gave up 7 bases; unmatched junction bases: 1. CDR3 sequence: CASSLSGTGGEAFF. The DNA of the CDR3 is TGTGCCAGCAGTTTATCCGGGACAGGGGGTGAAGCTTTCTTT.

This rearrangement joins TRBV18 to TRBJ2-1; 12 bases match TRBD2. The trim removed 4 bases at V and 3 bases at J, leaving 7 bases unmatched. The CDR3 loop spans 17 amino acids. The germline CDR1 and CDR2 sequences are KGHSH and LQKENI. The CDR3 loop is CASSLRTSGINYNEQFF. The CDR3 DNA reads as TGTGCCAGCTCACTTCGGACTAGCGGGATCAACTACAATGAGCAGTTCTTC.

The rearrangement joins TRBV19 to TRBJ2-7, with 10 bases aligning to TRBD2. Germline assignment: CDR1 LNHDA and CDR2 SQIVND (reference sequence). This CDR3 comprises 14 residues. In DNA, the CDR3 is TGTGGGGCTAGCGGGAGAGGGGGGCCCTACGAGCAGTACGTC. This gives the protein CGASGRGGPYEQYV.

V gene TRBV30 combines with J gene TRBJ2-1, with D perhaps TRBD2 (6 bases). Germline CDR1 and CDR2: GTSNPN and SVGIG (reference sequence). CDR3 length: 16 amino acids. The germline V and J ends were trimmed by 0 bases and 5 bases, with 17 bases remaining between them. The CDR3 DNA sequence: TGTGCCTGGAGTGTACTCACGGGGACTCCCCACAATGAGCAGTTCTTC. Its translation is CAWSVLTGTPHNEQFF.

The rearrangement joins TRBV6-1 to TRBJ2-1; D might be TRBD2 (5 bases). Trimming removed 5 bases at V and 3 bases at J, with 5 bases between. The length of the CDR3 is 12 residues. From germline, CDR1 is MNHNS and CDR2 SASEGT. CDR3 nucleotides: TGTGCCAGCAGTCGGGACTACAATGAGCAGTTCTTC. This translates into CASSRDYNEQFF.

The rearrangement links TRBV29-1 to TRBJ2-3; 7 bases match TRBD2. The trim removed 1 base at V and 4 bases at J, leaving 8 bases unmatched. The CDR3 has 15 residues. Germline CDR1 is SQVTM and CDR2 is ANQGSEA. As DNA, the CDR3 is TGCAGCGTTGAAGTTACTAGCGTGGCCCCAGATACGCAGTATTTT. Protein: CSVEVTSVAPDTQYF.

The chain is built from TRBV5-1 and TRBJ2-3, with TRBD2 matching over 8 bases. The CDR3 has 17 amino acids. V lost 0 bases, J lost 0 bases, and 6 bases stayed unmatched. Germline lookup yields CDR1 SGHRS and CDR2 YFSETQ. CDR3 residues: CASSLAGVAGSTDTQYF. CDR3 sequence (DNA): TGCGCCAGCAGCTTGGCAGGAGTAGCGGGAAGCACAGATACGCAGTATTTT.